The clone carrying this T cell receptor beta chain has a handful of counts. Antigen unknown. CDR1 and CDR2 (germline): SEHNR, FQNEAQ (reference sequence). There are 14 residues in the CDR3. V dropped 3 bases and J dropped 4; count of bases not matched to a gene: 3. The entry originates in a study of T cell repertoires in cytomegalovirus infection. Study in general: Used in the study were CMV epitopes, some recently identified and HLA-C-restricted, others well-studied and HLA-B-restricted. Public TCR beta signatures were indicative of both CMV infection and a matching HLA type.

TCRdb reprocessed the reads with MiXCR, giving one entry per CDR3 protein. Of around 900,000 distinct CDR3 sequences in the sample, approximately 33% were seen once. Overall study findings and caveats: HLA-C-restricted, CMV-specific TCR beta clonotypes were dominant ex vivo.

This sequence originates from a human donor in good health (CMV status not recorded). Some clones in this sample may be carry-over from other donors' samples. The chain links TRBV7-9 to TRBJ1-1, with 9 nucleotides matching TRBD1. Sequenced material: cultured CD8+ T cells from PBMCs, taken from culture after CMV antigen stimulation. The CDR3 coding sequence is TGTGCCAGCAGCTTCGGGACAGGGTTCACTGAAGCTTTCTTT. Its protein product is CASSFGTGFTEAFF.